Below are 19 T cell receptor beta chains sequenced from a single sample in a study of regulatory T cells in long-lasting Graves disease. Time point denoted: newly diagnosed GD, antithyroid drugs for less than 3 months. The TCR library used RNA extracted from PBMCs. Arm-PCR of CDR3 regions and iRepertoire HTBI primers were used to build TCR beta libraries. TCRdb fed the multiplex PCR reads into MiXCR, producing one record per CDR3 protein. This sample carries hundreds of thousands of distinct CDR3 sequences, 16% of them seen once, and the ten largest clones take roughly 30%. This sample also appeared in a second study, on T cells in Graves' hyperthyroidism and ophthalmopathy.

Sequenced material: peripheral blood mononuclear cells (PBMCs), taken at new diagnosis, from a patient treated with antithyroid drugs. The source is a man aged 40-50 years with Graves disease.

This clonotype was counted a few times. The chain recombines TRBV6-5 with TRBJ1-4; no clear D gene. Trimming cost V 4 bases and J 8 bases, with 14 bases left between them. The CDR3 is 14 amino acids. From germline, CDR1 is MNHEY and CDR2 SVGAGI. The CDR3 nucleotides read TGTGCCAGCAGTTTGAGCGGGATTCGGGAAAAACTGTTTTTT. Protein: CASSLSGIREKLFF.

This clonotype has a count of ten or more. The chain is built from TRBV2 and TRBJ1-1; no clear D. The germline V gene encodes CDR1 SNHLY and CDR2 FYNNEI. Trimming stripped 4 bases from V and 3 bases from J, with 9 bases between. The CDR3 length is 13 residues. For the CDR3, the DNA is TGTGCCAGCAGTGCCGAGACGGACACTGAAGCTTTCTTT. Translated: CASSAETDTEAFF.

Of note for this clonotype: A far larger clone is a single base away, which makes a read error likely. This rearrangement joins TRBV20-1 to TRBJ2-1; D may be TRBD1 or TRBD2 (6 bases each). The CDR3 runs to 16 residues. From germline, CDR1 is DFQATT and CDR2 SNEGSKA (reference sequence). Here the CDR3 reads CSPTRTRGGLTYEQFF. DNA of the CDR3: TGCAGCCCCACCCGAACAAGAGGGGGACTTACCTACGAGCAGTTCTTC.

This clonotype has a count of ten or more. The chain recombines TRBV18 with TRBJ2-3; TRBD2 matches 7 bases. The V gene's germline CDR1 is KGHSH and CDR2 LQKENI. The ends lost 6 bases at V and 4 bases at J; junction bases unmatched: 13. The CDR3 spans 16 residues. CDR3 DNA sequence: TGTGCCAGCTCTGCCCCTGGGGAGGGTAAGGCAGATACGCAGTATTTT. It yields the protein CASSAPGEGKADTQYF.

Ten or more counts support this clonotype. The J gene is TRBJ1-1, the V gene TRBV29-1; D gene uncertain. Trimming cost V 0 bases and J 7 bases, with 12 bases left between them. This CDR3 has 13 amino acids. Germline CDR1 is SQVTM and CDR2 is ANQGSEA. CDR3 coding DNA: TGCAGCGTTGAAGAACAGCGGTTGGGTGAAGCTTTCTTT. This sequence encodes CSVEEQRLGEAFF.

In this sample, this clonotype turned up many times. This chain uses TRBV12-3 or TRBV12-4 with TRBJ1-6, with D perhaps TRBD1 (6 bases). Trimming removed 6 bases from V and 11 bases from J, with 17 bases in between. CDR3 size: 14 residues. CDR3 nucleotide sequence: TGTGCCAGCAGATCCACAGGGACGAATCCACCCCTCCACTTT. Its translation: CASRSTGTNPPLHF.

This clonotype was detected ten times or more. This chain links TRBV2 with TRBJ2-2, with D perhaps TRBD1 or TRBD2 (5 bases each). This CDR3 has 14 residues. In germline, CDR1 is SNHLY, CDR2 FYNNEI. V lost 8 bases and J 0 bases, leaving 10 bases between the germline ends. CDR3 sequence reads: CASRRGPNTGELFF. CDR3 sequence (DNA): TGTGCCAGCCGAAGGGGACCGAACACCGGGGAGCTGTTTTTT.

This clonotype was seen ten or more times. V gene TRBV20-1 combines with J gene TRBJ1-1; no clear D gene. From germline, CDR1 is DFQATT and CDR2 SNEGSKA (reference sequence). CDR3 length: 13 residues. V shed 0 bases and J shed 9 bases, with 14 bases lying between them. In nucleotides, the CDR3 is TGCAGTGCTAGAGATAATACGAATTCGCAAGCTTTCTTT. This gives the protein CSARDNTNSQAFF.

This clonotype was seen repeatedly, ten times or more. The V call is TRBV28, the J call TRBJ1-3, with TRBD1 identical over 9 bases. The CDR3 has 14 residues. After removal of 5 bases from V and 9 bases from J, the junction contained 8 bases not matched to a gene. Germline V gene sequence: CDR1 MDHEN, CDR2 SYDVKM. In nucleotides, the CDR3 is TGTGCCAGCAGTGGCAGGACAGGGGTGAGCACCATATATTTT. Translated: CASSGRTGVSTIYF.

This CDR3 reads CASSLVGQVTDTQYF. CDR3 DNA sequence: TGCGCCAGCAGCTTGGTCGGACAGGTCACAGATACGCAGTATTTT. The chain joins TRBV5-1 to TRBJ2-3; TRBD1 agrees at 7 bases. Germline-derived CDR1 and CDR2 are SGHRS and YFSETQ. This CDR3 has 15 amino acids. Losses at the gene ends were 0 bases for V and 2 bases for J; bases not matched to a gene: 3.

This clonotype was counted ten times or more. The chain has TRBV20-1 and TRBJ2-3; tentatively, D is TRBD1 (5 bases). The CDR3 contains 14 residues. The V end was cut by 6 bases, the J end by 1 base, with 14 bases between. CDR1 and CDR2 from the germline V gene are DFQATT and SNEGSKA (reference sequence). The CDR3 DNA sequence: TGCAGTGCGGATGGGGCTATCCGCACAGATACGCAGTATTTT. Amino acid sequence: CSADGAIRTDTQYF.

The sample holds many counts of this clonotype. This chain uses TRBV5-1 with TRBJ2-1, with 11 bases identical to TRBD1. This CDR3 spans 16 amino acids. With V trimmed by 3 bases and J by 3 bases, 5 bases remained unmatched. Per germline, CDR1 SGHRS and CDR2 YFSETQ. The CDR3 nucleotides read TGCGCCAGCAGCTGGGGGACAGGGGGGTTCTACAATGAGCAGTTCTTC. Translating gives CASSWGTGGFYNEQFF.

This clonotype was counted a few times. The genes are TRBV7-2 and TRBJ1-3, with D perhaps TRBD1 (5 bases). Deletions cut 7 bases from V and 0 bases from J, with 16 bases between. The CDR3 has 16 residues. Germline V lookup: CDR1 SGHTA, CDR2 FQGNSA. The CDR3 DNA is TGTGCCAGCAACTTTGGGACGGGCCTCTCTGGAAACACCATATATTTT. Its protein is CASNFGTGLSGNTIYF.

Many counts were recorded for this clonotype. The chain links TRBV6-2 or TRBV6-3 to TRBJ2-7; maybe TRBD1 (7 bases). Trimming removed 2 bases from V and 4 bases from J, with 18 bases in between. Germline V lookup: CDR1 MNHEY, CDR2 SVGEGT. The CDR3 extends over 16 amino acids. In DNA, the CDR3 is TGTGCCAGCAGTTACGGAGGAGGGGGCGCGGGATACGAGCAGTACTTC. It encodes CASSYGGGGAGYEQYF.

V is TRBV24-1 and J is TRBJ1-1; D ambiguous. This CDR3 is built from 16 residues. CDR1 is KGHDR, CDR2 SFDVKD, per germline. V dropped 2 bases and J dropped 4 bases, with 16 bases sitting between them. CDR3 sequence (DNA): TGTGCCACCAGTGATTCCAAGGTAGGGAGAGCCACTGAAGCTTTCTTT. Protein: CATSDSKVGRATEAFF.

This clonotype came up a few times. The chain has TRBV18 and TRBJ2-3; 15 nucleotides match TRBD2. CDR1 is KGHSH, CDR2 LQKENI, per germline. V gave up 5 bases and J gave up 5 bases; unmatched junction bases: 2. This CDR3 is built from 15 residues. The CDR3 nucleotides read TGTGCCAGCTCATGGACTAGCGGGGGGGAAGATACGCAGTATTTT. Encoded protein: CASSWTSGGEDTQYF.

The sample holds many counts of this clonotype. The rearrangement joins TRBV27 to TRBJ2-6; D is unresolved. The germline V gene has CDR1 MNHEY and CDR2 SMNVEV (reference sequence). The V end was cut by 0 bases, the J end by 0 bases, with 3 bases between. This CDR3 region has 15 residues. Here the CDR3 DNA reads TGTGCCAGCAGTTTATCGCGCTCTGGGGCCAACGTCCTGACTTTC. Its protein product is CASSLSRSGANVLTF.

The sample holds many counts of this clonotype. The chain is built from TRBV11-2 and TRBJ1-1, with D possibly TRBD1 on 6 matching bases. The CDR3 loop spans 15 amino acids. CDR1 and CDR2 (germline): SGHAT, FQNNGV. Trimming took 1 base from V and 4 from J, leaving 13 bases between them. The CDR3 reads CASSLGLAGATEAFF. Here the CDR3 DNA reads TGTGCCAGCAGCTTAGGGTTGGCGGGGGCCACTGAAGCTTTCTTT.

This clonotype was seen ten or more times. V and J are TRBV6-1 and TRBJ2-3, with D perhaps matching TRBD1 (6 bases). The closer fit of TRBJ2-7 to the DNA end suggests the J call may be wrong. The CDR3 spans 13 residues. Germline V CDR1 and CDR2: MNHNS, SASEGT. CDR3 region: CASNRDTSYEQYF. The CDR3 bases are TGTGCCAGCAACCGGGACACCTCATACGAGCAGTACTTC.